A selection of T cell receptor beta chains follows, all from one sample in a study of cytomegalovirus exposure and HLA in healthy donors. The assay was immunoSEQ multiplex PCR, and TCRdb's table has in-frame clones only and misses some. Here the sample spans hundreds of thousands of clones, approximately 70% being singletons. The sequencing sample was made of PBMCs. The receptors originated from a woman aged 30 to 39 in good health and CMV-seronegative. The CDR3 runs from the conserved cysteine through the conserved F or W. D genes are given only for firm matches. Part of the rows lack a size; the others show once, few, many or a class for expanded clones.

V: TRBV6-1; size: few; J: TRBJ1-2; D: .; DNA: TGTGCCAGCAGTGATGGACAGTACTATGGCTACACCTTC; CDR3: CASSDGQYYGYTF
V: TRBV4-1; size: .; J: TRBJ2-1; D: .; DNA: TGCGCCAGCAGCCCCAGGGACACCTACAATGAGCAGTTCTTC; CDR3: CASSPRDTYNEQFF
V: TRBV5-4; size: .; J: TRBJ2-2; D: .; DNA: TGTGCCAGCAGCTTAGGTGGGGGCGGAAACACCGGGGAGCTGTTTTTT; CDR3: CASSLGGGGNTGELFF
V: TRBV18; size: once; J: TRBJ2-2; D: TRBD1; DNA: TGTGCCAGCTCACCCGGACAGGGAAAAAACACCGGGGAGCTGTTTTTT; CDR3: CASSPGQGKNTGELFF
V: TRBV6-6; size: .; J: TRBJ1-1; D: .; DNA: TGTGCCAGCAGTGCTTACGTGAGCCTCGACACTGAAGCTTTCTTT; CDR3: CASSAYVSLDTEAFF
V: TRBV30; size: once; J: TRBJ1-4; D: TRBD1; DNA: TGTGCCTGGAGTGTAGCGTCAGGGGGTCGGGAAAAACTGTTTTTT; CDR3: CAWSVASGGREKLFF
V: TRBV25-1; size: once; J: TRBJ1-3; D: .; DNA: TGTGCCAGCAGCAATCCAGGGTCTGGAAACACCATATATTTT; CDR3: CASSNPGSGNTIYF
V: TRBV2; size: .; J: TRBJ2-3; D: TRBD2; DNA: TGTGCCAGCAGCCCTGAGGGGCGGGGGATGTACGATACGCAGTATTTT; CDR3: CASSPEGRGMYDTQYF
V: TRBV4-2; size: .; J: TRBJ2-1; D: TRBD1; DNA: TGTGCCAGCAGCTTGAGTTCCAAGGGGGCGAGGTCCTACAATGAGCAGTTCTTC; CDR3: CASSLSSKGARSYNEQFF
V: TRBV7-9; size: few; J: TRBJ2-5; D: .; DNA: TGTGCCAGCAGTACTGGGGCTAGCGATGAGACCCAGTACTTC; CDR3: CASSTGASDETQYF
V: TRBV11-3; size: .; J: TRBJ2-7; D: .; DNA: TGTGCCAGCAGCTCGGAGGTTGGGGACTACGAGCAGTACTTC; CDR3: CASSSEVGDYEQYF
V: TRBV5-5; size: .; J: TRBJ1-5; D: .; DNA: TGTGCCAGCAGCTGGGGCCCGTTGAGCAATCAGCCCCAGCATTTT; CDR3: CASSWGPLSNQPQHF
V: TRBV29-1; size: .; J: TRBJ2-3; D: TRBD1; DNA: TGCAGCGTGAGGACAGGGGGTTATTCAGATACGCAGTATTTT; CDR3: CSVRTGGYSDTQYF
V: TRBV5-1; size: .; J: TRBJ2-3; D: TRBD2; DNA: TGCGCCAGCAGTTTAGCGGGGGGGTCAGATACGCAGTATTTT; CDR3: CASSLAGGSDTQYF
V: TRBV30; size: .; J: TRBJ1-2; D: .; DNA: TGTGCCTGGATACAACGGGGGTCTCGTGAGAACTATGGCTACACCTTC; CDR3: CAWIQRGSRENYGYTF
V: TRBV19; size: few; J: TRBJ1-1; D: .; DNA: TGTGCCAGTAGTCAGGGAAAAGGGAACACTGAAGCTTTCTTT; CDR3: CASSQGKGNTEAFF
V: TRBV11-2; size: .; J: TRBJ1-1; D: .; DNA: TGTGCCAGCAGCTTCGGGGACACTGAAGCTTTCTTT; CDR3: CASSFGDTEAFF
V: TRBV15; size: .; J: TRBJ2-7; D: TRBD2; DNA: TGTGCCACCAGCAGAGATAGGGCTAGCGGAGGCTACGAGCAGTACTTC; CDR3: CATSRDRASGGYEQYF
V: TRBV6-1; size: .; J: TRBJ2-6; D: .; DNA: TGTGCCAGCAGTGAAAGATCAGCTGGGGCCAACGTCCTGACTTTC; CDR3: CASSERSAGANVLTF
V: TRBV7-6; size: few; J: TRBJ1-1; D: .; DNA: TGTGCCAGCAGCTTAGAGCGGAACACTGAAGCTTTCTTT; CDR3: CASSLERNTEAFF
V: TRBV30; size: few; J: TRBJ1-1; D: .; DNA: TGTGCCTGGAGTTCGCAGTCGGGCACTGAAGCTTTCTTT; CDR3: CAWSSQSGTEAFF
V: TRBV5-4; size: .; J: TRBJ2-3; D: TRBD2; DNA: TGTGCCAGCAGCCCCGGGAGTAGCGGGAGCATGCGGGATACGCAGTATTTT; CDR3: CASSPGSSGSMRDTQYF
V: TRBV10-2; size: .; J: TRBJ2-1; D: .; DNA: TGCGCCAGCGGGCTTGACAACTACAATGAGCAGTTCTTC; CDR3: CASGLDNYNEQFF
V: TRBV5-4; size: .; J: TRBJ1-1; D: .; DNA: TGTGCCAGCACCTTGGATAGTAACACTGAAGCTTTCTTT; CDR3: CASTLDSNTEAFF
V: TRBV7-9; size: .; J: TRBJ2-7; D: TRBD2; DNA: TGTGCCAGCAGCGCAGGGACTAGCGGAGGGAACTACGAGCAGTACTTC; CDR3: CASSAGTSGGNYEQYF
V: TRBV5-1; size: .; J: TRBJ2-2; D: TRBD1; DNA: TGCGCCAGCAGCGTGGACAGGGTATACACCGGGGAGCTGTTTTTT; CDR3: CASSVDRVYTGELFF
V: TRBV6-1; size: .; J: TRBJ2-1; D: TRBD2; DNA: TGTGCCAGCAGTGAATTAGGGGAGGGATACAATGAGCAGTTCTTC; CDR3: CASSELGEGYNEQFF
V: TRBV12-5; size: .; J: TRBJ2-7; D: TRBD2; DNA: TGTGCTAGTGGTTTGGCAACCGGGAGGGTAGGCGAGCAGTACTTC; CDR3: CASGLATGRVGEQYF
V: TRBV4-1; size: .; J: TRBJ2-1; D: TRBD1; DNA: TGCGCCAGCAGCCCTGACAGGGGATCTTACAATGAGCAGTTCTTC; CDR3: CASSPDRGSYNEQFF
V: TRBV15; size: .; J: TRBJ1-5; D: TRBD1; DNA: TGTGCCACCAGAGGGGGCAGGAGCAATCAGCCCCAGCATTTT; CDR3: CATRGGRSNQPQHF
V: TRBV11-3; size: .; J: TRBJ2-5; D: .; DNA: TGTGCCAGCAGCTTAGGATTCTCGGGGGGCTCGAAGACCCAGTACTTC; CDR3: CASSLGFSGGSKTQYF
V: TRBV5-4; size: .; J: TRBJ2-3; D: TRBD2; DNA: TGTGCCAGCAGCATGAAGTGGGGAGGGAGCACAGGTACGCAGTATTTT; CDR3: CASSMKWGGSTGTQYF
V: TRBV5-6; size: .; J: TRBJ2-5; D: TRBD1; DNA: TGTGCCAGCAGCCCCGGGACAGGCCTTATGGGAGAAGAGACCCAGTACTTC; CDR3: CASSPGTGLMGEETQYF
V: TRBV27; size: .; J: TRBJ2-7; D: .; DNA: TGTGCCAGCAGTATAGTGGCGGGCTACTCCTACGAGCAGTACTTC; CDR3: CASSIVAGYSYEQYF
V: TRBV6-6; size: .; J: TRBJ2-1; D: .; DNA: TGTGCCAGCAGTCGGGGGGCCGGCAATGAGCAGTTCTTC; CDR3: CASSRGAGNEQFF
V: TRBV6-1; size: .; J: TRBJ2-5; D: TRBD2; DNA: TGTGCCAGCAGTGCATGGAGCGGGAGTTTAGAAGAGACCCAGTACTTC; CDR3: CASSAWSGSLEETQYF
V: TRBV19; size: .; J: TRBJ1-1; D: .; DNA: TGTGCCAGTAGTTTCTTGGTCGGGACACGCAACACTGAAGCTTTCTTT; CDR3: CASSFLVGTRNTEAFF
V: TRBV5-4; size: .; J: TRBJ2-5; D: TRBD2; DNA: TGTGCCAGCAGCCTCGGGGGGGTCCAAGAGACCCAGTACTTC; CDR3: CASSLGGVQETQYF
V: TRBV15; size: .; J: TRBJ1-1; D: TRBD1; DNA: TGTGCCACCGGGAAACTCGACAGGGGCGTTGGGAACACTGAAGCTTTCTTT; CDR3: CATGKLDRGVGNTEAFF
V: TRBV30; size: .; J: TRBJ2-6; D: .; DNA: TGTGCCTGGAGTACAGGGTTGGGGGCCAACGTCCTGACTTTC; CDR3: CAWSTGLGANVLTF
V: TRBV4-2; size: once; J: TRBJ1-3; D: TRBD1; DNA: TGTGCCAGCAGCCAAGGGACAGGGGGCCCTGGAAACACCATATATTTT; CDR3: CASSQGTGGPGNTIYF
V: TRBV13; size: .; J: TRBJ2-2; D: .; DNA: TGTGCCAGCAGCCGTTACGGGGTGGACACCGGGGAGCTGTTTTTT; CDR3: CASSRYGVDTGELFF
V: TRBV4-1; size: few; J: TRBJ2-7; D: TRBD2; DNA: TGCGCCAGCAGCCAAGAGCTTGGCGGGGGCTCCTACGAGCAGTACTTC; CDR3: CASSQELGGGSYEQYF
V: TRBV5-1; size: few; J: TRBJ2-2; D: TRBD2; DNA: TGCGCCAGCAGCTTCCTAGCGGAGAACACCGGGGAGCTGTTTTTT; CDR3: CASSFLAENTGELFF
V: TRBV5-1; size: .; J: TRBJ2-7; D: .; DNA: TGCGCCAGCAGCTTTTCTATCCACTACGAGCAGTACTTC; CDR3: CASSFSIHYEQYF
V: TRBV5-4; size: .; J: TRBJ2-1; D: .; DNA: TGTGCCAGCAGCTTGGCTGGAGGTTACTACAATGAGCAGTTCTTC; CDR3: CASSLAGGYYNEQFF
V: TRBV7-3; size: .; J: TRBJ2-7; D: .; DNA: TGTGCCAGCAGCTCAGCGACAGGCTACGAGCAGTACTTC; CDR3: CASSSATGYEQYF
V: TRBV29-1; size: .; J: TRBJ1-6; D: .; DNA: TGCAGCGTTTCGGCAGGGAATGGCTCGCCCCTCCACTTT; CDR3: CSVSAGNGSPLHF
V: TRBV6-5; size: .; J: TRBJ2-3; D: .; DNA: TGTGCCAGCAGTTACGGCGGCCTGGTCGCAGATACGCAGTATTTT; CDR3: CASSYGGLVADTQYF
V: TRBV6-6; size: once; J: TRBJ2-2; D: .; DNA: TGTGCCAGCACTCCGGCTTTGACTTCTTACACCGGGGAGCTGTTTTTT; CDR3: CASTPALTSYTGELFF
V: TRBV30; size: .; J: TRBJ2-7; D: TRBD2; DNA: TGTGCCTGGAGTCTAGCGGGGGGATCCTACGAGCAGTACTTC; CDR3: CAWSLAGGSYEQYF
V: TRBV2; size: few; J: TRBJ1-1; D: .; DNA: TGTGCCAGCAGGGCTTCTGCCAGTAACACTGAAGCTTTCTTT; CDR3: CASRASASNTEAFF
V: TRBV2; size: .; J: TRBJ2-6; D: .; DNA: TGTGCCAGCAGTGAACTCGGGGGCTCTGGGGCCAACGTCCTGACTTTC; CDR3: CASSELGGSGANVLTF
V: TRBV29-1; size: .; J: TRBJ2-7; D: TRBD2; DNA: TGCAGCGTTGGGACTAGCGGGAGCTACGAGCAGTACTTC; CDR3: CSVGTSGSYEQYF
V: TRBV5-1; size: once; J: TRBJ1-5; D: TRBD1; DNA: TGCGCCAGCAGCTTGGGAATCCGGACAGGGGCGGAACCCCAGCATTTT; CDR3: CASSLGIRTGAEPQHF
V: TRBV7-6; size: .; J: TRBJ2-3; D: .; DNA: TGTGCCAGCAGCTTACAGGGCACAGATACGCAGTATTTT; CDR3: CASSLQGTDTQYF
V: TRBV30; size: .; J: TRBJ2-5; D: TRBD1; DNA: TGTGCCTGGAGTGTTTTAGGACAGGGACTTTTGGGGCAGTACTTC; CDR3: CAWSVLGQGLLGQYF
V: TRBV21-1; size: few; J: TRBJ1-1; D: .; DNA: TGTGCCAGCAGCAAAGAGCTTAGGGGGAATCCTGAAGCTTTCTTT; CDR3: CASSKELRGNPEAFF
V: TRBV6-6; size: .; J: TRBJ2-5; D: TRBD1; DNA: TGTGCCAGCAGTTCTGACAGGGAAGAGACCCAGTACTTC; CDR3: CASSSDREETQYF
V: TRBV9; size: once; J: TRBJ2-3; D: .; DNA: TGTGCCAGCACCCCCGAGGAGCTGTTCACAGATACGCAGTATTTT; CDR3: CASTPEELFTDTQYF